A selection of T cell receptor beta chains follows, all from one sample in a study of cytomegalovirus exposure and HLA in healthy donors. The data were produced by immunoSEQ multiplex PCR, yet TCRdb's version contains in-frame clones alone and is incomplete. Among about 110,000 clones listed, about three quarters were seen once. Sequencing input: PBMCs. These receptors came from a female donor in good health and CMV-seropositive. Each CDR3 is given with its conserved first and last residue. A D gene is named only where the DNA matches it firmly. Size is stated for part of the rows, as once, few or many counts, or as a class when the clone is expanded.

TRBJ1-3,NA,TRBD1,TRBV2,CATTGERSGNTIYF,TGTGCCACTACAGGGGAGAGGTCTGGAAACACCATATATTTT
TRBJ1-1,NA,TRBD1,TRBV18,CASSLTDREAFF,TGTGCCAGCTCACTAACGGACAGGGAAGCTTTCTTT
TRBJ2-1,NA,NA,TRBV9,CASSADLSGLHNEQFF,TGTGCCAGCAGCGCCGATTTAAGCGGGTTACACAATGAGCAGTTCTTC
TRBJ2-7,once,TRBD1,TRBV9,CASSTFDRAYEQYF,TGTGCCAGCAGCACCTTCGACAGGGCCTACGAGCAGTACTTC
TRBJ2-5,NA,NA,TRBV2,CASSVRGLLPETQYF,TGTGCCAGCAGTGTGAGGGGACTCCTTCCCGAGACCCAGTACTTC
TRBJ1-2,NA,NA,TRBV28,CASSPESGVGYTF,TGTGCCAGCAGCCCGGAGTCCGGGGTAGGCTACACCTTC
TRBJ2-1,NA,NA,TRBV7-2,CASSPLINSGNEQFF,TGTGCCAGCAGCCCCCTTATAAATTCGGGCAATGAGCAGTTCTTC
TRBJ2-3,NA,TRBD2,TRBV7-2,CASSSSRGGTDTQYF,TGTGCCAGCAGCTCTTCACGGGGGGGCACAGATACGCAGTATTTT
TRBJ2-2,NA,TRBD2,TRBV19,CASSSGRGTGELFF,TGTGCCAGCAGTAGCGGGAGGGGGACCGGGGAGCTGTTTTTT
TRBJ1-3,NA,TRBD1,TRBV13,CASSLALNRGSGNTIYF,TGTGCCAGCAGCTTAGCGCTTAACAGGGGCTCTGGAAACACCATATATTTT
TRBJ1-3,once,NA,TRBV14,CASSLRFSGNTIYF,TGTGCCAGCAGCCTCAGATTTTCTGGAAACACCATATATTTT
TRBJ1-3,NA,TRBD1,TRBV6-1,CASSEVGTGANSRNTIYF,TGTGCCAGCAGTGAAGTGGGGACAGGAGCCAACAGTAGAAACACCATATATTTT
TRBJ2-3,NA,TRBD2,TRBV6-6,CASSFSGRGTDTQYF,TGTGCCAGCAGTTTTAGCGGGAGGGGGACAGATACGCAGTATTTT
TRBJ2-1,NA,TRBD2,TRBV7-2,CASSTASGRQFF,TGTGCCAGCAGCACAGCGAGCGGGAGGCAGTTCTTC
TRBJ1-2,NA,NA,TRBV7-2,CASSFTQGGNYGYTF,TGTGCCAGCAGCTTCACCCAGGGAGGGAACTATGGCTACACCTTC
TRBJ1-1,NA,NA,TRBV18,CASSPRLVNTEAFF,TGTGCCAGCTCACCACGGCTAGTGAACACTGAAGCTTTCTTT
TRBJ2-5,NA,TRBD1,TRBV7-7,CASSLDRGQETQYF,TGTGCTAGCAGCTTAGACAGGGGGCAAGAGACCCAGTACTTC
TRBJ2-5,NA,TRBD2,TRBV6-1,CASSGLARETQYF,TGTGCCAGCAGTGGACTAGCGCGGGAGACCCAGTACTTC
TRBJ2-3,NA,TRBD2,TRBV27,CASSPFRGLAGGPGSLDTQYF,TGTGCCAGCAGTCCCTTTAGAGGGCTAGCGGGAGGCCCAGGGAGCTTGGATACGCAGTATTTT
TRBJ1-4,NA,NA,TRBV6-1,CASSESLGGSEKLFF,TGTGCCAGCAGTGAATCCCTGGGTGGGAGTGAAAAACTGTTTTTT
TRBJ1-4,few,NA,TRBV5-1,CASSFGGTNEKLFF,TGCGCCAGCAGCTTTGGAGGGACGAATGAAAAACTGTTTTTT
TRBJ2-7,NA,TRBD2,TRBV27,CASSPRGRSGGAYEQYF,TGTGCCAGCAGTCCCCGGGGCCGTAGCGGGGGGGCTTACGAGCAGTACTTC
TRBJ2-3,NA,TRBD1,TRBV5-1,CASSLNRRDSNTDTQYF,TGCGCCAGCAGCCTAAACCGTCGGGACAGCAACACAGATACGCAGTATTTT